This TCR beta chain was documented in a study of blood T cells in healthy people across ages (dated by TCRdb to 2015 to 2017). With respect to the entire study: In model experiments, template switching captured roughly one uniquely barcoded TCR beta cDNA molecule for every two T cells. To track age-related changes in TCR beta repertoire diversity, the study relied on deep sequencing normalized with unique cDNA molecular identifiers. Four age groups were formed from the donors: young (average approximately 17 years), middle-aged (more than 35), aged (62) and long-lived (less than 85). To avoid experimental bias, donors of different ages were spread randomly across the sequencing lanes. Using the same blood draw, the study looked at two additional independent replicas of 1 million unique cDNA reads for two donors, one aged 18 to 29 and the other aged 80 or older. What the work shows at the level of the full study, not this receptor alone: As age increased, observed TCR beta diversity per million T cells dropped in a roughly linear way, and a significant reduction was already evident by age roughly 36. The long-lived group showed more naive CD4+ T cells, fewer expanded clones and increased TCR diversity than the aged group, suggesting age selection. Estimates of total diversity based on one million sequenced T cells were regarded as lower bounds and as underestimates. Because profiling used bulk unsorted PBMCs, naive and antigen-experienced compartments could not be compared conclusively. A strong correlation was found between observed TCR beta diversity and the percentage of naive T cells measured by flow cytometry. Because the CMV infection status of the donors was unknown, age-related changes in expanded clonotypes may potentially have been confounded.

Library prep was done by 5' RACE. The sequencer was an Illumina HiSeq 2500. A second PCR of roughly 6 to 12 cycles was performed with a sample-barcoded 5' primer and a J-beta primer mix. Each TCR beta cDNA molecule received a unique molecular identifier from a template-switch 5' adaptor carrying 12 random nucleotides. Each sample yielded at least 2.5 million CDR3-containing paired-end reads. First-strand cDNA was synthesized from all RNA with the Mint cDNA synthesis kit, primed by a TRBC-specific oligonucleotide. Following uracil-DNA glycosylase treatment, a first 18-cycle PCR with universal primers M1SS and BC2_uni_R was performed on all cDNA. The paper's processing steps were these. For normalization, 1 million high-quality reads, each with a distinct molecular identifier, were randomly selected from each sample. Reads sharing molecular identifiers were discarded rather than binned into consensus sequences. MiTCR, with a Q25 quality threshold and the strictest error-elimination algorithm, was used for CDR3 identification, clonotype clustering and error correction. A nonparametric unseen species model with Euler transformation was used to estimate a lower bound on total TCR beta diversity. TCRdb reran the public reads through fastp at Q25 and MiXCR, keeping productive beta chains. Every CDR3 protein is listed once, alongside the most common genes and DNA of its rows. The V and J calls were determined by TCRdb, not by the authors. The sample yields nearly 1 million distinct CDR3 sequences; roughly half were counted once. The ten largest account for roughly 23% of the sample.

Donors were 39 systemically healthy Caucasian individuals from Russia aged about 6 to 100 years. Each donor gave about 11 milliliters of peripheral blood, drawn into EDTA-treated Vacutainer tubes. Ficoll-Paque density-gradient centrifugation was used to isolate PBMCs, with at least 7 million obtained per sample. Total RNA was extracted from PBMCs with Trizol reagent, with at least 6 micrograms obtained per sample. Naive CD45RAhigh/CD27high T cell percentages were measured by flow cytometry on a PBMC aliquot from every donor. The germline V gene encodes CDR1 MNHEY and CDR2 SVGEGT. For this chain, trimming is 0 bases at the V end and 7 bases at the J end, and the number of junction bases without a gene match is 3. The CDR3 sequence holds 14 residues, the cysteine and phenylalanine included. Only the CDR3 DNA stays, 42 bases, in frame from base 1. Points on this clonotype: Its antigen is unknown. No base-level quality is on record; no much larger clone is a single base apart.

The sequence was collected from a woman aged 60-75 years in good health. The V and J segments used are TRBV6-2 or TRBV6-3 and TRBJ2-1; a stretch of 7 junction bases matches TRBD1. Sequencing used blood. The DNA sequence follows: TGTGCCAGCAGTTACTCGACAGGGCAAAATGAGCAGTTCTTC. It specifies CASSYSTGQNEQFF.